These 29 T cell receptor beta chains came from one sample sequenced in a study of shared clonotypes between healthy human individuals. The protocol was immunoSEQ multiplex PCR, while the TCRdb copy is restricted to in-frame clones and leaves out a portion. The table lists around 720,000 clones, around 73% of them singletons. The sample was memory CD4+ T cells sorted from blood. Subset given: CD45RA-negative fraction. The receptors shown here come from a woman in her 30s in good health.

Concerning this clone: This same CDR3 is encoded by further DNA sequences in the sample. This chain uses TRBV27 with TRBJ1-3; TRBD1 is a possible D gene (6 bases). Trimming stripped 5 bases from V and 3 bases from J, with 11 bases between. The CDR3 is 14 residues long. Germline assignment: CDR1 MNHEY and CDR2 SMNVEV (reference sequence). DNA for the CDR3: TGTGCCAGCAGTGGAACAGGGAGTGGAAACACCATATATTTT. Its protein is CASSGTGSGNTIYF.

The CDR3 DNA reads as TGTGCCAGCAGGACAGGACAGAGGAACACTGAAGCTTTCTTT. This encodes CASRTGQRNTEAFF. The genes are TRBV28 and TRBJ1-1; perhaps TRBD1 as D (6 bases). The V gene lost 6 bases and the J gene lost 1 base, with 12 bases spanning the gap. The CDR3 runs 14 residues. Per the germline V gene, CDR1 is MDHEN and CDR2 is SYDVKM. Full variable domain (outside the CDR3, taken from reference TRBV28 and TRBJ1-1): DVKVTQSSRYLVKRTGEKVFLECVQDMDHENMFWYRQDPGLGLRLIYFSYDVKMKEKGDIPEGYSVSREKKERFSLILESASTNQTSMYLCASRTGQRNTEAFFGQGTRLTVV.

The V and J genes are TRBV21-1 and TRBJ2-2. TRBV21-1 is deemed a pseudogene. This CDR3 spans 14 amino acids. CDR3 loop: CASSKDQGSGELFF. The CDR3 DNA reads as TGTGCCAGCAGCAAAGACCAAGGGTCCGGGGAGCTGTTTTTT.

Remarks on this clone: Possible read error: a much larger clone is one base away. This rearrangement joins TRBV27 to TRBJ2-3; D is perhaps TRBD1 or TRBD2 (5 bases each). CDR1 is MNHEY and CDR2 is SMNVEV in the germline V gene (reference sequence). The CDR3 is 16 residues long. CDR3 sequence: CAGSYSRDGSTDTQYF. As DNA, the CDR3 is TGTGCCGGCAGTTACTCCCGGGACGGCAGCACAGATACGCAGTATTTT.

V and J are TRBV21-1 and TRBJ2-2; TRBD2, the table's D call, lacks a check against the DNA. TRBV21-1 is shown as a pseudogene. The CDR3 consists of 15 residues. CDR3 in amino acids: CASSLGDPNTGELFF. Written as DNA, the CDR3 is TGTGCCAGCAGCCTTGGAGATCCGAACACCGGGGAGCTGTTTTTT.

This chain links TRBV6-5 with TRBJ2-1, with 8 nucleotides matching TRBD2. This CDR3 is 14 amino acids long. V gave up 11 bases and J gave up 2 bases; unmatched junction bases: 8. Germline V lookup: CDR1 MNHEY, CDR2 SVGAGI. The CDR3 region is CAPRTSRTYNEQFF. CDR3 nucleotides: TGTGCCCCCCGGACTAGCCGGACCTACAATGAGCAGTTCTTC.

The chain employs TRBV6-5 and TRBJ1-2, with 7 bases that match TRBD1. Germline V gene data show CDR1 as MNHEY and CDR2 as SVGAGI. With V trimmed by 6 bases and J by 8 bases, 6 bases remained unmatched. The CDR3 runs to 12 residues. DNA of the CDR3: TGTGCCAGCAGGACAGGGCCCCTCGGCTACACCTTC. It is translated as CASRTGPLGYTF.

CDR3 DNA sequence: TGTGCCAGCAGCCAGCGGACTAGCGGGAGGGCCGAGACAGATACGCAGTATTTT. This gives the protein CASSQRTSGRAETDTQYF. The genes are TRBV14 and TRBJ2-3, with TRBD2 identical over 15 bases. The CDR3 has 18 amino acids. The V segment lost 3 bases and the J segment 3 bases; nucleotides outside the gene matches: 7. Germline V gives CDR1 SGHDN, CDR2 FVKESK.

The V and J genes are TRBV19 and TRBJ2-7, with 7 positions matching TRBD1. This CDR3 has 15 amino acids. Losses at the gene ends were 3 bases for V and 4 bases for J; bases not matched to a gene: 9. Germline lookup yields CDR1 LNHDA and CDR2 SQIVND (reference sequence). CDR3 region: CASSILGGFGYEQYF. As DNA, the CDR3 is TGTGCCAGTAGTATTCTAGGGGGCTTTGGGTACGAGCAGTACTTC.

The chain combines TRBV4-2 with TRBJ2-1; D unresolved. Trimming pared 0 bases from V and 0 bases from J, leaving 9 bases between. The germline V gene encodes CDR1 LGHNA and CDR2 YNFKEQ. The CDR3 is 16 amino acids. CDR3 residues: CASSQDYSSSYNEQFF. The CDR3 coding sequence is TGTGCCAGCAGCCAAGATTACTCGAGCTCCTACAATGAGCAGTTCTTC.

In this sample, this clone turned up a few times. V and J are TRBV19 and TRBJ1-5; tentative D call: TRBD1 (5 bases). The V gene lost 11 bases and the J gene lost 0 bases, with 8 bases spanning the gap. The germline CDR1 and CDR2 sequences are LNHDA and SQIVND (reference sequence). This CDR3 is 12 amino acids long. This CDR3 is CAAGFSNQPQHF. The CDR3 nucleotides read TGTGCCGCAGGGTTTAGCAATCAGCCCCAGCATTTT.

The genes are TRBV7-9 and TRBJ1-1; no definite D call. Trimming stripped 5 bases from V and 1 base from J, with 8 bases between. Germline-derived CDR1 and CDR2 are SEHNR and FQNEAQ (reference sequence). The CDR3 spans 13 residues. The CDR3 DNA reads as TGTGCCAGCAGCCCCGGTAAGAACACTGAAGCTTTCTTT. As protein: CASSPGKNTEAFF.

This clone was seen repeatedly, ten times or more. This chain joins TRBV2 and TRBJ2-3, with D possibly matching TRBD2 (6 bases). Looked up from germline, CDR1 is SNHLY and CDR2 is FYNNEI. Trimming cost V 4 bases and J 0 bases, with 14 bases left between them. CDR3 length: 16 residues. The DNA of the CDR3 is TGTGCCAGCAGTGTACAGCTAGCGCATAGCACAGATACGCAGTATTTT. Translation gives CASSVQLAHSTDTQYF.

This chain uses TRBV25-1 with TRBJ1-3; D is uncertain. V was cut by 10 bases and J by 1 base, with 8 bases left in between. This CDR3 has 12 amino acids. Germline values: CDR1 MGHDK, CDR2 SYGVNS. CDR3 region: CATGSSGNTIYF. The CDR3 coding sequence is TGTGCCACGGGCAGTTCTGGAAACACCATATATTTT.

This clone turned up a few times. V usage is TRBV27 and J usage is TRBJ1-5, with D possibly TRBD1 on 6 matching bases. The CDR3 is 18 residues long. Germline V gene sequence: CDR1 MNHEY, CDR2 SMNVEV (reference sequence). V lost 6 bases, J lost 0 bases, and 21 bases lay in between. As DNA, the CDR3 is TGTGCCAGCAGCCCCCGCCCCGGACAGCCCTATAGCAATCAGCCCCAGCATTTT. Amino acids: CASSPRPGQPYSNQPQHF.

The V call is TRBV5-1, the J call TRBJ2-7, with D perhaps TRBD2 (6 bases). The CDR3 covers 15 residues. Trimming pared 4 bases from V and 0 bases from J, leaving 14 bases between. CDR1 is SGHRS, CDR2 YFSETQ, per germline. The CDR3 spells CASSPSGDTSYEQYF. The CDR3 DNA is TGCGCCAGCAGCCCGTCGGGAGACACCTCCTACGAGCAGTACTTC.

This clone was found many times. The gene calls are TRBV4-1 and TRBJ2-1; 15 bases align to TRBD2. After removal of 0 bases from V and 7 bases from J, the junction contained 7 bases not matched to a gene. Germline V lookup: CDR1 MGHRA, CDR2 YSYEKL. This CDR3 comprises 18 residues. The CDR3 bases are TGCGCCAGCAGCCAAGAGGGACTAGCGGGAGGTTTTGTGAATGAGCAGTTCTTC. Translated: CASSQEGLAGGFVNEQFF.

The rearrangement uses TRBV2 and TRBJ2-5; possibly TRBD2 for D (6 bases). This CDR3 has 15 amino acids. Germline V CDR1 and CDR2: SNHLY, FYNNEI. Trimming cost V 5 bases and J 5 bases, with 18 bases left between them. DNA of the CDR3: TGTGCCAGCAGTCGAGGTCCTGTCCGGGGGGAGACCCAGTACTTC. This gives the protein CASSRGPVRGETQYF.

The table lists this clone with a count of one. This rearrangement joins TRBV10-3 to TRBJ1-1; D remains ambiguous. Trimming took 3 bases from V and 3 from J, leaving 8 bases between them. CDR3 length: 13 amino acids. Germline-derived CDR1 and CDR2 are ENHRY and SYGVKD. The CDR3 nucleotides are TGTGCCATCAGTGATCGTGCGGACACTGAAGCTTTCTTT. Amino acid sequence: CAISDRADTEAFF.

Worth noting for this clone: The sample carries other DNA sequences with the same CDR3. This rearrangement joins TRBV7-9 to TRBJ2-1; no clear D gene. Trimming pared 6 bases from V and 7 bases from J, leaving 4 bases between. Looked up from germline, CDR1 is SEHNR and CDR2 is FQNEAQ (reference sequence). CDR3 length equals 10 residues. The DNA for the CDR3 is TGTGCCAGCAGTTCTAATGAGCAGTTCTTC. Its translation: CASSSNEQFF. The variable domain in full, completed from reference TRBV7-9 and TRBJ2-1, reads DTGVSQNPRHKITKRGQNVTFRCDPISEHNRLYWYRQTLGQGPEFLTYFQNEAQLEKSRLLSDRFSAERPKGSFSTLEIQRTEQGDSAMYLCASSSNEQFFGPGTRLTVL.

For this clone: The sample carries other DNA sequences with the same CDR3. This chain joins TRBV28 and TRBJ1-1; D not certain. The germline V gene encodes CDR1 MDHEN and CDR2 SYDVKM. The CDR3 consists of 14 residues. Trimming removed 6 bases at V and 1 base at J, with 12 bases between. CDR3 amino acids: CASSPGWQNTEAFF. Here the CDR3 DNA reads TGTGCCAGCAGCCCGGGGTGGCAGAACACTGAAGCTTTCTTT.

This chain joins TRBV28 and TRBJ2-1; TRBD2 agrees at 15 bases. This CDR3 comprises 15 residues. CDR1 and CDR2 from the germline V gene are MDHEN and SYDVKM. J lost 10 bases, V lost 2 bases, and 3 bases had no gene match. CDR3 region: CASSLGGTSGREQFF. The CDR3 region has the DNA TGTGCCAGCAGTTTAGGGGGGACTAGCGGGAGGGAGCAGTTCTTC.

This clone came up a few times. The chain employs TRBV5-1 and TRBJ2-5; the D gene could be TRBD1 or TRBD2 (5 bases each). Deletions cut 1 base from V and 4 bases from J, with 20 bases between. Per the germline V gene, CDR1 is SGHRS and CDR2 is YFSETQ. The CDR3 runs 17 residues. CDR3 bases: TGCGCCAGCAGCTTGAGTACAAAGCGGCAGGGTGTAGAGACCCAGTACTTC. Residues: CASSLSTKRQGVETQYF. Complete variable domain (other parts from reference TRBV5-1 and TRBJ2-5): KAGVTQTPRYLIKTRGQQVTLSCSPISGHRSVSWYQQTPGQGLQFLFEYFSETQRNKGNFPGRFSGRQFSNSRSEMNVSTLELGDSALYLCASSLSTKRQGVETQYFGPGTRLLVL.

This chain uses TRBV19 with TRBJ2-7; D perhaps matches TRBD1 (5 bases). Trimming shortened V by 0 bases and J by 1 base, and 13 bases separated the two germline ends. This CDR3 is 16 amino acids long. Germline loops: CDR1 LNHDA, CDR2 SQIVND (reference sequence). Written as DNA, the CDR3 is TGTGCCAGTAGTATAGACCACTCCCGACAGTCCTACGAGCAGTACTTC. As protein: CASSIDHSRQSYEQYF.

CDR3 coding DNA: TGTGCCAGCAGAGAGATGACTAGTTCAGACACCGGGGAGCTGTTTTTT. Protein product: CASREMTSSDTGELFF. V is TRBV28 and J is TRBJ2-2; perhaps TRBD2 as D (6 bases). This CDR3 is built from 16 residues. Germline V CDR1 and CDR2: MDHEN, SYDVKM. V was pared by 6 bases and J by 3 bases, with 17 bases between.

With respect to this clone: This sequence is one base from a far larger clone and is likely a read error. This chain links TRBV7-2 with TRBJ2-5; perhaps TRBD2 as D (7 bases). TRBJ2-7 explains the end of the DNA better; the J call may be wrong. The CDR3 is 14 amino acids. CDR1 and CDR2 (germline): SGHTA, FQGNSA. CDR3 amino acids: CASSFQRDTYEQYF. The CDR3 coding sequence is TGTGCCAGCAGCTTCCAGCGGGACACCTACGAGCAGTACTTC.

Turning to this clone: At the DNA level, this CDR3 is encoded by other sequences in the same sample as well. The V and J genes are TRBV11-3 and TRBJ1-5; 7 bases are a match to TRBD1. Trimming removed 5 bases from V and 5 bases from J; junction bases left unmatched: 3. From germline, CDR1 is SGHNT and CDR2 YENEEA. The CDR3 is made up of 13 amino acids. As DNA, the CDR3 is TGTGCCAGCAGCACCGGGACAGATCAGCCCCAGCATTTT. The encoded protein is CASSTGTDQPQHF.

The chain uses TRBV2 and TRBJ2-7; TRBD1 matches at 9 bases. After removal of 5 bases from V and 5 bases from J, the junction contained 7 bases not matched to a gene. This CDR3 is built from 14 residues. CDR1 and CDR2 from the germline V gene are SNHLY and FYNNEI. The CDR3 DNA follows: TGTGCCAGCAGTCCCGGGACAGGGTCCCACGAGCAGTACTTC. Translated: CASSPGTGSHEQYF.

The CDR3 nucleotides read TGTGCCAGCTCACCGGAAGGGGTAGAAGCTTTCTTT. It yields the protein CASSPEGVEAFF. The chain employs TRBV18 and TRBJ1-1; TRBD1 is a possible D gene (5 bases). The germline V and J ends were trimmed by 3 bases and 8 bases, with 10 bases remaining between them. This CDR3 has 12 amino acids. In germline, CDR1 is KGHSH, CDR2 LQKENI.